Described below is a single TCR beta chain sequence and its context. Its specificity is unknown. CDR1 and CDR2 from the germline V gene are KGHSH and LQKENI. Trimming shortened V by 3 bases and J by 1 base, and 7 bases separated the two germline ends. The CDR3 sequence is 13 residues long. TCRdb keeps only in-frame clones here, not all; method: immunoSEQ multiplex PCR. There are around 90,000 clones in the sample; around 80% occur only once, and approximately 9% lies in the top ten. Documented time point: cycle 4 day 1 (C4D1), after about 6 weeks of nivolumab. Every patient relapsed after autologous stem cell transplantation, and brentuximab vedotin exposure varied. The study recorded best responses of complete response, partial response or progressive disease. This sample is drawn from a study of PD-1 blockade in classical Hodgkin lymphoma. Overall study results and limits: Newly diagnosed patients and complete responders had comparable diversity at baseline. Reports described newly diagnosed patients as having lower baseline TCR diversity than healthy donors. Researchers reported that CD4+ TCR diversity, though not CD8+, rose significantly by C4D1.

The specimen comprised peripheral blood mononuclear cells (PBMCs), sampled before the fourth cycle of nivolumab. This receptor was taken from a human donor with classical Hodgkin lymphoma. The genes are TRBV18 and TRBJ2-7; D is ambiguous. The CDR3 nucleotides read TGTGCCAGCTCACCCGAAATGTCCTACGAGCAGTACTTC. This translates into CASSPEMSYEQYF.